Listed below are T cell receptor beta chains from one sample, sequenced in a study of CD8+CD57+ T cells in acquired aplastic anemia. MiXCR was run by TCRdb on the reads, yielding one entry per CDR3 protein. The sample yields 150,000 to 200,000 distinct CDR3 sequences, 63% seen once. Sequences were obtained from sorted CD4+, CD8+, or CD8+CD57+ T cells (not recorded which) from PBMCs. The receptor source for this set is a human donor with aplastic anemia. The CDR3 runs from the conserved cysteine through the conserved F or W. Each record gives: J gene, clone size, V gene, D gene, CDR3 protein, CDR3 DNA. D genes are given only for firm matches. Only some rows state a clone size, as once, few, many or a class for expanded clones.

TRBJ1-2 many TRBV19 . CASSTGPDPLVTYGYTF TGTGCCAGTAGTACCGGGCCTGACCCGTTGGTGACTTATGGCTACACCTTC
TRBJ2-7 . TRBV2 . CASSEQGPDYEQYF TGTGCCAGCAGTGAACAGGGGCCAGACTACGAGCAGTACTTC
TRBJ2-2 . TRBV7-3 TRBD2 CASSAGLATGELFF TGTGCCAGCAGCGCTGGACTAGCGACCGGGGAGCTGTTTTTT
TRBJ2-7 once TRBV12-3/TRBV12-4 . CASSEGSGRSYEQYF TGTGCCAGCAGTGAAGGGTCGGGAAGATCCTACGAGCAGTACTTC
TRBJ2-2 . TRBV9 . CASSVPGGELFF TGTGCCAGCAGCGTGCCCGGGGGGGAGCTGTTTTTT
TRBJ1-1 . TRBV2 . CASSERGTLPENTEAFF TGTGCCAGCAGTGAAAGGGGGACACTCCCAGAGAACACTGAAGCTTTCTTT
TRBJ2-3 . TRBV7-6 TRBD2 CASSLALAGDTQYF TGTGCCAGCAGCTTAGCGCTAGCGGGAGATACGCAGTATTTT
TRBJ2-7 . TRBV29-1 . CSVEVATTYEQYF TGCAGCGTTGAAGTAGCGACAACCTACGAGCAGTACTTC
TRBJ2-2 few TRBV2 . CASSVRELFF TGTGCCAGCAGTGTGAGGGAGCTGTTTTTT
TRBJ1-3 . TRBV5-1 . CASSLGVGNTIYF TGCGCCAGCAGCTTAGGCGTAGGAAACACCATATATTTT
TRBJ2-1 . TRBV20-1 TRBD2 CSANGGLARDEQFF TGCAGTGCTAACGGCGGACTAGCGAGGGATGAGCAGTTCTTC
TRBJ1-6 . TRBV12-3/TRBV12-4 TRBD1 CASSLTGGFSPLHF TGTGCCAGCAGTTTAACAGGGGGCTTTTCACCCCTCCACTTT
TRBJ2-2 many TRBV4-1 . CASSQGPESVYGELFF TGCGCCAGCAGCCAAGGGCCGGAATCGGTGTACGGGGAGCTGTTTTTT
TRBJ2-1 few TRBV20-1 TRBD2 CSASGLAGGLNEQFF TGCAGTGCTAGTGGACTAGCGGGGGGGCTCAATGAGCAGTTCTTC
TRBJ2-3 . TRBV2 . CASQGTDQATQYF TGTGCCAGTCAAGGGACGGATCAGGCTACGCAGTATTTT
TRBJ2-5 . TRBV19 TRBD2 CASRTSGRARETQYF TGTGCCAGTAGGACTAGCGGGAGGGCCCGAGAGACCCAGTACTTC
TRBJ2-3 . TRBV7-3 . CASSTCGGVEDTQYF TGTGCCAGCAGCACCTGTGGGGGTGTGGAAGATACGCAGTATTTT
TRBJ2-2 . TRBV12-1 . CASSECGPLTGELFF TGTGCCAGCAGCGAATGCGGACCCCTAACCGGGGAGCTGTTTTTT
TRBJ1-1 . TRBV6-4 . CASSDSSRATEAFF TGTGCCAGCAGTGACTCGAGCAGGGCCACCGAAGCTTTCTTT
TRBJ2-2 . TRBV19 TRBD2 CATRLAGGSGELFF TGTGCCACCAGACTAGCGGGGGGATCCGGGGAGCTGTTTTTT
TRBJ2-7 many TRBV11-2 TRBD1 CASSLLPGQGYEQYF TGTGCCAGCAGCCTTCTTCCGGGACAGGGGTACGAGCAGTACTTC
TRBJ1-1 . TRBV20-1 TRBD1 CSAISMGQGRTEAFF TGCAGTGCTATTTCCATGGGACAGGGTCGAACTGAAGCTTTCTTT
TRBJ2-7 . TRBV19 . CASRQGETSRPSYEQYF TGTGCCAGTAGACAAGGGGAAACCAGCCGGCCTTCCTACGAGCAGTACTTC
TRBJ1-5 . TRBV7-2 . CASSLAGYSNQPQHF TGTGCCAGCAGCTTAGCCGGGTATAGCAATCAGCCCCAGCATTTT
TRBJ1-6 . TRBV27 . CASWKNGAPHF TGTGCCAGCTGGAAAAACGGCGCCCCCCACTTT
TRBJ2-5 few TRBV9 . CASSVEGAQETQYF TGTGCCAGCAGCGTAGAAGGGGCACAAGAGACCCAGTACTTC
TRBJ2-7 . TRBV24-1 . CATSDFGGPEQGHEQYF TGTGCCACCAGTGATTTTGGTGGGCCGGAACAGGGCCACGAGCAGTACTTC
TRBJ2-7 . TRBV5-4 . CVSSLGGAGYEQYF TGTGTCAGCAGCTTGGGGGGGGCAGGGTACGAGCAGTACTTC
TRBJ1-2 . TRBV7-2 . CASSLDARGYGYAF TGTGCCAGCAGCTTAGACGCCAGGGGCTATGGCTACGCCTTC
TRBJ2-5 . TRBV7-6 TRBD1 CASSLTGTGSGETQYF TGTGCCAGCAGCTTAACCGGGACAGGGAGCGGAGAGACCCAGTACTTC
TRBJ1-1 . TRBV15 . CATSRDVMNTEAFF TGTGCCACCAGCAGGGATGTTATGAACACTGAAGCTTTCTTT
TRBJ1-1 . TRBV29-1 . CSVSEGVGEAFF TGCAGCGTCAGTGAGGGAGTAGGTGAAGCTTTCTTT
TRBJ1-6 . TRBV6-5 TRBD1 CASSSGQDINSPLHF TGTGCCAGCAGTTCGGGACAGGATATTAATTCACCCCTCCACTTT
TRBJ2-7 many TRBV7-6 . CASSYGRAPYEQYF TGTGCCAGCAGCTATGGACGTGCACCCTACGAGCAGTACTTC
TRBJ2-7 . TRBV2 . CASSEAQGSVYEQYF TGTGCCAGCAGTGAAGCCCAGGGCAGCGTCTACGAGCAGTACTTC
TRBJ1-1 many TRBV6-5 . CASSYRGRGTEAFF TGTGCCAGCAGTTACAGGGGTCGGGGCACTGAAGCTTTCTTT
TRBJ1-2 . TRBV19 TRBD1 CASSGTGVDHTF TGTGCCAGTTCCGGGACAGGGGTCGACCACACCTTC
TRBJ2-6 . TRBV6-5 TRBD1 CASRRQGSGANVLTF TGTGCCAGCAGGCGACAGGGCTCTGGGGCCAACGTCCTGACTTTC
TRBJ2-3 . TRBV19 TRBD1 CASSIRQGAGDTQYF TGTGCCAGTAGTATACGTCAGGGGGCAGGGGATACGCAGTATTTT
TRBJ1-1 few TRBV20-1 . CSAVGTEAFF TGCAGTGCCGTAGGAACTGAAGCTTTCTTT
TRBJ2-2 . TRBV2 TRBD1 CATHRGYGELFF TGTGCCACCCACAGGGGGTACGGGGAGCTGTTTTTT
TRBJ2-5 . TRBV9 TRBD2 CASSRSGGDGRETQYF TGTGCCAGCAGCCGGAGCGGGGGAGACGGGAGAGAGACCCAGTACTTC
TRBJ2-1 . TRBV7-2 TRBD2 CASSPSTSGSAEQFF TGTGCCAGCAGCCCCTCGACTAGCGGGAGCGCTGAGCAGTTCTTC
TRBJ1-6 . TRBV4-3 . CASSQQAGDLNNSPLHF TGCGCCAGCAGCCAACAGGCAGGGGATTTGAATAATTCACCCCTCCACTTT
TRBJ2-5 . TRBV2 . CASSASGVGGETQYF TGTGCCAGCAGTGCGTCTGGGGTAGGTGGAGAGACCCAGTACTTC
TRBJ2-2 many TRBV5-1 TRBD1 CASSPQGVELFF TGCGCCAGCAGCCCCCAGGGGGTAGAGCTGTTTTTT
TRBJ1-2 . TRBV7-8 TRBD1 CASSLYLSPQGGNGYTF TGTGCCAGCAGCTTATATCTTTCCCCCCAGGGGGGTAATGGCTACACCTTC
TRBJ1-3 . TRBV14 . CASSQEWAGWFSGNTIYF TGTGCCAGCAGCCAAGAATGGGCAGGGTGGTTCTCTGGAAACACCATATATTTT